This T cell receptor beta chain was sequenced in a study of T cell repertoires in cytomegalovirus infection. Study summary: Public TCR beta signatures marked donors with CMV infection and the matching HLA.

V shed 5 bases, J shed 5 bases, and the junction held 6 bases outside the gene matches. The CDR3 extends over 15 amino acids. The germline V gene encodes CDR1 SGHVT and CDR2 SQSDAQ. As regards this clonotype: The target antigen is unknown.

MiXCR was run by TCRdb on the reads, yielding one entry per CDR3 protein. The repertoire holds roughly 920,000 distinct CDR3 sequences, with around 29% as singletons. The input for sequencing was cultured CD8+ T cells from PBMCs, taken from culture after CMV antigen stimulation. This TCR came from a human donor in good health (CMV status not recorded). Some clones in this sample may be carry-over from other donors' samples. This sequence joins TRBV7-4 and TRBJ2-1; 10 positions match TRBD1. The DNA for the CDR3 is TGTGCCAGCAGCCTCGGGACAGGGGAAGACAATGAGCAGTTCTTC. This gives the protein CASSLGTGEDNEQFF.